A single sample is the source of the 15 T cell receptor beta chains below, sequenced in a study of shared clonotypes between healthy human individuals. The naive CD8 subset, CD45RO-negative cells positively selected for CCR7, excluded terminally differentiated effector memory CD45RA+ cells. This table comes from immunoSEQ multiplex PCR, and its TCRdb copy is limited to in-frame clones, with some not included. In the table there are millions of clones, 90% to 95% of which are singletons. The specimen sequenced was naive CD8+ T cells from PBMCs. The source is a man aged 18 to 30 in good health. Some clones in this sample may be carry-over from other donors' samples.

This sequence joins TRBV28 and TRBJ2-5, with 8 bases lining up with TRBD1. V lost 6 bases and J lost 2; bases outside the gene matches: 8. Germline V lookup: CDR1 MDHEN, CDR2 SYDVKM. The CDR3 is 15 amino acids. This CDR3 reads CASSPRQGNQETQYF. Here the CDR3 DNA reads TGTGCCAGCAGCCCCAGACAGGGGAATCAAGAGACCCAGTACTTC.

The V call is TRBV28, the J call TRBJ2-7; 8 nucleotides line up with TRBD1. Germline V lookup: CDR1 MDHEN, CDR2 SYDVKM. The CDR3 spans 14 residues. V lost 5 bases to trimming and J lost 5 bases; unmatched junction nucleotides: 8. CDR3 protein: CASSVRQGSHEQYF. The CDR3 region has the DNA TGTGCCAGCAGTGTTAGACAGGGGAGCCACGAGCAGTACTTC.

V and J are TRBV29-1 and TRBJ2-5; D gene uncertain. The CDR3 spans 12 residues. Trimming removed 6 bases at V and 4 bases at J, with 12 bases between. Germline V gene data show CDR1 as SQVTM and CDR2 as ANQGSEA. CDR3: CSVKETLETQYF. The CDR3 DNA reads as TGCAGCGTGAAAGAAACCTTAGAGACCCAGTACTTC.

The rearrangement uses TRBV7-7 and TRBJ2-5, with TRBD1 as a possible D gene (6 bases). The CDR3 totals 15 residues. V was clipped by 4 bases and J by 5 bases, with 17 bases between them. Per the germline V gene, CDR1 is SSHAT and CDR2 is FNYEAQ (reference sequence). The CDR3 spells CASSSSTGLQETQYF. CDR3 in DNA: TGTGCCAGCAGCTCGAGTACAGGGTTGCAGGAGACCCAGTACTTC.

This clone was observed a single time. The chain couples TRBV19 to TRBJ2-3, with unresolved D. The CDR3 extends over 15 amino acids. Per the germline V gene, CDR1 is LNHDA and CDR2 is SQIVND (reference sequence). The V and J ends lost 5 bases and 1 base respectively, with 13 bases between them. CDR3 residues: CASSFDERGTDTQYF. Here the CDR3 DNA reads TGTGCCAGTAGTTTCGACGAGCGCGGCACAGATACGCAGTATTTT.

V is TRBV6-6 and J is TRBJ1-2, with TRBD1 identical over 7 bases. V shed 6 bases and J 13 bases; nucleotides not matched to a gene: 14. Germline assignment: CDR1 MNHNY and CDR2 SVGAGI (reference sequence). The CDR3 contains 13 residues. The CDR3 here is CASSHSTGLSGTF. The CDR3 DNA reads as TGTGCCAGCAGCCACTCGACAGGGCTAAGTGGCACCTTC.

V gene TRBV11-2 combines with J gene TRBJ2-5; 10 bases fit TRBD2. The CDR3 runs 14 residues. Trimming cost V 5 bases and J 2 bases; bases outside gene matches: 2. CDR1 is SGHAT, CDR2 FQNNGV, per germline. CDR3: CASSLAGEQETQYF. CDR3 sequence (DNA): TGTGCCAGCAGCCTAGCGGGAGAGCAAGAGACCCAGTACTTC.

This chain joins TRBV6-5 and TRBJ1-1; D is unclear. With 5 bases removed from V and 14 bases from J, the gap between germline ends came to 15 bases. The CDR3 runs to 11 residues. Germline CDR1 reads MNHEY; CDR2 reads SVGAGI. CDR3 in amino acids: CASSEYGLFFF. The CDR3 nucleotides are TGTGCCAGCAGTGAATATGGCCTCTTCTTCTTT.

The genes are TRBV4-1 and TRBJ2-1; 10 nucleotides agree with TRBD2. This CDR3 has 17 residues. J lost 7 bases, V lost 0 bases, and 9 bases had no gene match. Germline CDR1 is MGHRA and CDR2 is YSYEKL. CDR3 nucleotides: TGCGCCAGCAGCCAAGAACCCAAAGCGGGAGGGGGGAATGAGCAGTTCTTC. Protein product: CASSQEPKAGGGNEQFF.

V and J are TRBV28 and TRBJ2-2; 7 bases are a match to TRBD1. This CDR3 region has 21 residues. Germline lookup yields CDR1 MDHEN and CDR2 SYDVKM. V shed 4 bases and J 4 bases; nucleotides not matched to a gene: 24. The CDR3 nucleotides are TGTGCCAGCAGTTCATCGACGGGGAGCACAAGTAGGGGGCCAAGCACCGGGGAGCTGTTTTTT. This sequence encodes CASSSSTGSTSRGPSTGELFF.

The chain employs TRBV7-9 and TRBJ1-3; weak D call: TRBD1 (6 bases). This CDR3 is 18 amino acids long. Trimming left V 0 bases short and J 0 bases short, with 15 bases between. In germline, CDR1 is SEHNR, CDR2 FQNEAQ (reference sequence). DNA for the CDR3: TGTGCCAGCAGCTTAGCAACAGGGTTAAGGGACTCTGGAAACACCATATATTTT. Protein: CASSLATGLRDSGNTIYF.

A few counts support this clone. Other DNA sequences of this sample code for an identical CDR3. The CDR3 here is CASSFGWGNTEAFF. DNA of the CDR3: TGTGCCAGCAGTTTTGGTTGGGGGAACACTGAAGCTTTCTTT. The gene calls are TRBV27 and TRBJ1-1; no clear D. CDR3 length equals 14 residues. The germline V and J ends were trimmed by 3 bases and 1 base, with 9 bases remaining between them. In germline, CDR1 is MNHEY, CDR2 SMNVEV (reference sequence).

Written as DNA, the CDR3 is TGTGCCAGTAGTATAGATGGGGGAACCAAAAACATTCAGTACTTC. Translation: CASSIDGGTKNIQYF. The chain recombines TRBV19 with TRBJ2-4; D is perhaps TRBD1 or TRBD2 (5 bases each). Trimming stripped 0 bases from V and 2 bases from J, with 8 bases between. CDR1 and CDR2 (germline): LNHDA, SQIVND (reference sequence). This CDR3 region has 15 residues.

The chain is built from TRBV6-5 and TRBJ2-1; 10 nucleotides agree with TRBD2. Per germline, CDR1 MNHEY and CDR2 SVGAGI. This CDR3 spans 16 amino acids. The V and J ends lost 0 bases and 9 bases, in that order; junction bases with no gene match: 8. The CDR3 spells CASSYSIAGGSGEQFF. The CDR3 nucleotides read TGTGCCAGCAGTTACTCAATAGCGGGAGGATCGGGTGAGCAGTTCTTC.

V is TRBV10-1 and J is TRBJ2-3; D unclear. The CDR3 is 13 residues long. CDR1 and CDR2 (germline): WNHNN, SYGVQD (reference sequence). Deletions cut 5 bases from V and 2 bases from J, with 8 bases between. CDR3 nucleotide sequence: TGCGCCAGCAGTCTGGGCTACACAGATACGCAGTATTTT. Its protein is CASSLGYTDTQYF.